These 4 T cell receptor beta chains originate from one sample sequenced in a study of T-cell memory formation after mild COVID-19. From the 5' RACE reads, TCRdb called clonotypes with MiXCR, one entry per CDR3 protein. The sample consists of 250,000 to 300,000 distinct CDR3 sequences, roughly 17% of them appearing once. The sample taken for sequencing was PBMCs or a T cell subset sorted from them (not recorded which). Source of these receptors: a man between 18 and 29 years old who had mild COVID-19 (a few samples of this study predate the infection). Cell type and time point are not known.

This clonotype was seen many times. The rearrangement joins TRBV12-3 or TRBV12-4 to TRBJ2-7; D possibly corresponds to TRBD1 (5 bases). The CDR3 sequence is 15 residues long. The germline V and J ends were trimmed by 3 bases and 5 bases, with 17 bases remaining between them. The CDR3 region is CASSFGRQGANEQYF. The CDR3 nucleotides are TGTGCCAGCAGTTTCGGGCGGCAGGGTGCCAACGAGCAGTACTTC.

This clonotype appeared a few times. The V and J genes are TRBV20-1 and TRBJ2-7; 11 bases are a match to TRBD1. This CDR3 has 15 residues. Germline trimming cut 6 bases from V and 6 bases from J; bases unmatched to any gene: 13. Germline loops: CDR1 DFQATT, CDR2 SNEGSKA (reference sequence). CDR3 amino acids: CSAISAGQGGIEQYF. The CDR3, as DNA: TGCAGTGCCATTAGTGCGGGACAGGGGGGGATCGAGCAGTACTTC.

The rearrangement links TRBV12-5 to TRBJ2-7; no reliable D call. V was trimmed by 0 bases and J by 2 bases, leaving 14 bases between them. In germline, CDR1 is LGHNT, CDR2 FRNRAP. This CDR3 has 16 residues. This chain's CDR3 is CASGLVRSGQPYEQYV. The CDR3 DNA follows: TGTGCTAGTGGTTTGGTACGCTCCGGTCAGCCCTACGAGCAGTACGTC.

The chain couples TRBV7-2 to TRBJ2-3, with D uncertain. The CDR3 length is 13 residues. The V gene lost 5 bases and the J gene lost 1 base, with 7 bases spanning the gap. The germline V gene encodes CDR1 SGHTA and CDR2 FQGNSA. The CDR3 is CASSGYGTDTQYF. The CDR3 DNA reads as TGTGCCAGCAGCGGTTATGGCACAGATACGCAGTATTTT.